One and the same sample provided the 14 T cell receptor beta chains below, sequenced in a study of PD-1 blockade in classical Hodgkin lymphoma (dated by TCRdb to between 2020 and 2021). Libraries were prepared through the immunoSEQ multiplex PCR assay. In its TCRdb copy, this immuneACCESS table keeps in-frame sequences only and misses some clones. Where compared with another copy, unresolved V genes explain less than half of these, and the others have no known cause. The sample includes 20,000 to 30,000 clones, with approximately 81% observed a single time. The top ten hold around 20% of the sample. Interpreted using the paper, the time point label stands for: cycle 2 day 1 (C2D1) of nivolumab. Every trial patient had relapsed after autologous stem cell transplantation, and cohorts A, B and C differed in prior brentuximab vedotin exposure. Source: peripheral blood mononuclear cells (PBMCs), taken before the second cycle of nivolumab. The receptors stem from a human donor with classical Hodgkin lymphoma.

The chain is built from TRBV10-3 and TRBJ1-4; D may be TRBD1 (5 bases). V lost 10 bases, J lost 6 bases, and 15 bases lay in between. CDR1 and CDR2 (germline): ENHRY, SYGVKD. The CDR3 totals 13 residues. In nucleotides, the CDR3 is TGTGCCACGGGGAGGACACTCCATGAAAAACTGTTTTTT. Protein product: CATGRTLHEKLFF.

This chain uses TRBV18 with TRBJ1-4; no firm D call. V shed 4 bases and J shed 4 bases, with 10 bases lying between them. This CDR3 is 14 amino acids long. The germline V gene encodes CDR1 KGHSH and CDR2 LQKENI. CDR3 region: CASSQPDLNEKLFF. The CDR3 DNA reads TGTGCCAGCTCACAGCCGGATCTTAATGAAAAACTGTTTTTT.

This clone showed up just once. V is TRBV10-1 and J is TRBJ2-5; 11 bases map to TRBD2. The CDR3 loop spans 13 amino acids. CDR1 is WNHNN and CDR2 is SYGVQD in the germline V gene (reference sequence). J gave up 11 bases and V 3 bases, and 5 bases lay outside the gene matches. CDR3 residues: CASSDSSGGRQYF. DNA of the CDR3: TGCGCCAGCAGTGATTCTAGCGGGGGGCGTCAGTACTTC.

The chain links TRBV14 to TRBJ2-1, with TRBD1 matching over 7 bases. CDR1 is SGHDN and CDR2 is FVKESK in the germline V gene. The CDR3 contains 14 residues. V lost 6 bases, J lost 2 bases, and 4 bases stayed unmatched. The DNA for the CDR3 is TGTGCCAGCAGATCGAGGGGGCCCTACAATGAGCAGTTCTTC. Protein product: CASRSRGPYNEQFF.

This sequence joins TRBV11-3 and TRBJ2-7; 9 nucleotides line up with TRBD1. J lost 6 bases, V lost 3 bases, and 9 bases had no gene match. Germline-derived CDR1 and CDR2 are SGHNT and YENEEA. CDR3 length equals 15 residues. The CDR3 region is CASSFDWDRVREQYF. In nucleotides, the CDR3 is TGTGCCAGCAGCTTCGATTGGGACAGGGTACGCGAGCAGTACTTC. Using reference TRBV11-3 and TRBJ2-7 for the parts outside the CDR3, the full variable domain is EAGVVQSPRYKIIEKKQPVAFWCNPISGHNTLYWYLQNLGQGPELLIRYENEEAVDDSQLPKDRFSAERLKGVDSTLKIQPAELGDSAVYLCASSFDWDRVREQYFGPGTRLTVT.

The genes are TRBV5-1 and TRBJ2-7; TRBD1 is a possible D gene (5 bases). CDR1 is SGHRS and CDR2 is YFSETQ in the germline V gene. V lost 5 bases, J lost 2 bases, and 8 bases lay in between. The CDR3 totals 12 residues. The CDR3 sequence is CASRETAYEQYF. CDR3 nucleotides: TGCGCCAGCAGAGAGACAGCCTACGAGCAGTACTTC.

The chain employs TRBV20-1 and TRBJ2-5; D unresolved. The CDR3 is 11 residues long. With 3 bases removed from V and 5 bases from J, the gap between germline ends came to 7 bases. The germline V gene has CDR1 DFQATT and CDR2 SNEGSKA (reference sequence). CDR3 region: CSASPFETQYF. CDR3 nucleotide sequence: TGCAGTGCTAGTCCCTTTGAGACCCAGTACTTC.

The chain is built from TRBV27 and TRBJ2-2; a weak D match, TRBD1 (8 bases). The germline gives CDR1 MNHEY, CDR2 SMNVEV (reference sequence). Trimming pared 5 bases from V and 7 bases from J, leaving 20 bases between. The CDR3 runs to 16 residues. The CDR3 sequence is CASSVTGGRVDGELFF. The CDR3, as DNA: TGTGCCAGCAGTGTAACAGGGGGGAGGGTCGACGGGGAGCTGTTTTTT.

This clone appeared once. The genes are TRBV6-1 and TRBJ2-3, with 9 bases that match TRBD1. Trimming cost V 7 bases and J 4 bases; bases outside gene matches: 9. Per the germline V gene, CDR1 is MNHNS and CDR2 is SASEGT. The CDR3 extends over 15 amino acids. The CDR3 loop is CASIQGTGSSDTQYF. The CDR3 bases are TGTGCCAGCATACAGGGGACAGGGAGCTCAGATACGCAGTATTTT.

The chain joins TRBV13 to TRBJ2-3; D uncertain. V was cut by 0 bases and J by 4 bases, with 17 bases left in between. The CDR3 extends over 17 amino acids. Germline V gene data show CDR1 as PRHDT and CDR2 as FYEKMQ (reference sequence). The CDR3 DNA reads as TGTGCCAGCAGCTTAGGGGTCGGTTCAGGTATTTCAGATACGCAGTATTTT. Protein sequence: CASSLGVGSGISDTQYF.

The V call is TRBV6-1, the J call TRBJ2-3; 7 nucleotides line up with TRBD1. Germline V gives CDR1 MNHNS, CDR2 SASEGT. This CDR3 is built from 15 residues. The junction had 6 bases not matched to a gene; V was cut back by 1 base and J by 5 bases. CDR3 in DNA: TGTGCCAGCAGTGAAGACAGGGGTCGGAAAGATACGCAGTATTTT. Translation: CASSEDRGRKDTQYF.

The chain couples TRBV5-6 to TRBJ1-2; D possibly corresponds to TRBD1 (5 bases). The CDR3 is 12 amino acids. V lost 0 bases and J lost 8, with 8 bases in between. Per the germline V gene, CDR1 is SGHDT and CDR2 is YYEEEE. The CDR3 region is CASSLGKGGYTF. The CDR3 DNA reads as TGTGCCAGCAGCTTGGGAAAGGGGGGCTACACCTTC.

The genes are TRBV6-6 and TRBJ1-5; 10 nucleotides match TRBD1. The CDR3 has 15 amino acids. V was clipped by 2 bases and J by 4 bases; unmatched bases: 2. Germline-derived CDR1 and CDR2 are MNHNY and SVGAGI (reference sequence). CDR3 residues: CASSYGGQGNQPQHF. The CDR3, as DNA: TGTGCCAGCAGTTACGGGGGACAGGGGAATCAGCCCCAGCATTTT.

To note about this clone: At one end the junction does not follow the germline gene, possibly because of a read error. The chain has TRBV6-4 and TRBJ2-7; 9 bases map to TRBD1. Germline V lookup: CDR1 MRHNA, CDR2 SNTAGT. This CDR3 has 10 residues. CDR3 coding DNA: TGTGCCAGCCCCCCTGCGGACAGGGGCTTC. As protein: CASPPADRGF.